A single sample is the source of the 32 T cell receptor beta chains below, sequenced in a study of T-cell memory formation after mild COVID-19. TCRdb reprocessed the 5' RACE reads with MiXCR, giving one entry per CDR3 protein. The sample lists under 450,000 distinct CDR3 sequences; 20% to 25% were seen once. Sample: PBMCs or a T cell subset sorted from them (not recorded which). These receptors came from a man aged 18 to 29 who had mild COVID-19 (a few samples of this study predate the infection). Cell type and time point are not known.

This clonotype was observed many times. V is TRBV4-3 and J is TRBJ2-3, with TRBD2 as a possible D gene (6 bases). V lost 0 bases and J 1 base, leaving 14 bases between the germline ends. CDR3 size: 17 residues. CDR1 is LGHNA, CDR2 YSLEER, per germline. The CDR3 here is CASSQDPPGGGTDTQYF. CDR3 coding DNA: TGCGCCAGCAGCCAAGATCCACCCGGCGGGGGCACAGATACGCAGTATTTT.

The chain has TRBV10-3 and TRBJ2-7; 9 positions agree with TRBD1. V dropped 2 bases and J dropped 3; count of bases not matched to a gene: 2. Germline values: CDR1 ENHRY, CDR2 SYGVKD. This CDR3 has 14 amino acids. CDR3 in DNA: TGTGCCATCAGTGAGGGACAGGGGAACTACGAGCAGTACTTC. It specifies CAISEGQGNYEQYF.

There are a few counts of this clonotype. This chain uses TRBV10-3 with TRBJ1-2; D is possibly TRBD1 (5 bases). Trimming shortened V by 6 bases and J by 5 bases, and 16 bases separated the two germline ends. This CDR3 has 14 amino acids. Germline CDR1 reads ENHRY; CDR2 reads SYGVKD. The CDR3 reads CAISEGIGEYGYTF. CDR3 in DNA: TGTGCCATCAGCGAGGGAATAGGGGAGTATGGCTACACCTTC.

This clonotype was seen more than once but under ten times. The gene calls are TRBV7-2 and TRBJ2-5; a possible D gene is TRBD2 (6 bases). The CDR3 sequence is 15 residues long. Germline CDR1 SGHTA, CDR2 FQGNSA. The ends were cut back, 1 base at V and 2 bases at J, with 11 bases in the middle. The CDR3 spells CASSLGSGSQETQYF. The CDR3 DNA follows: TGTGCCAGCAGCTTAGGGAGCGGGTCTCAAGAGACCCAGTACTTC.

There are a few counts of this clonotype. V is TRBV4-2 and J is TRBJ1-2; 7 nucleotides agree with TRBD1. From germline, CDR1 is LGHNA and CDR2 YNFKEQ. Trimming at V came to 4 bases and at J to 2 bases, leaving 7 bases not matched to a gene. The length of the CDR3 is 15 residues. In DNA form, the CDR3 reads TGTGCCAGCAGCCGCTTTGACAGGGAAAACTATGGCTACACCTTC. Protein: CASSRFDRENYGYTF.

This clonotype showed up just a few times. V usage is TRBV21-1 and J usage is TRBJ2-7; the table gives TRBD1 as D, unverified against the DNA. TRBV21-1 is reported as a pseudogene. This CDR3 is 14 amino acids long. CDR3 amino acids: CASSRGQGFHEQYV. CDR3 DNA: TGTGCCAGCAGTAGGGGACAGGGATTCCACGAGCAGTACGTC.

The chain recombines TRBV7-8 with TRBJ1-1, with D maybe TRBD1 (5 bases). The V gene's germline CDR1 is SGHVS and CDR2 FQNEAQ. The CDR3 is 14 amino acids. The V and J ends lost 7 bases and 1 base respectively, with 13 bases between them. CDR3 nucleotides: TGTGCCAGCACGCGGGGGGGTACGAACACTGAAGCTTTCTTT. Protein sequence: CASTRGGTNTEAFF.

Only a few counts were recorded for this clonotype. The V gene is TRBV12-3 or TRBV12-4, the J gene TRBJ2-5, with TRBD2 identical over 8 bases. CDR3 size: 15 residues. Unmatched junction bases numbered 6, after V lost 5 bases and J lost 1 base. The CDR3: CASSGLAGRQETQYF. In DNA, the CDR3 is TGTGCCAGCAGTGGGTTAGCGGGGCGCCAAGAGACCCAGTACTTC.

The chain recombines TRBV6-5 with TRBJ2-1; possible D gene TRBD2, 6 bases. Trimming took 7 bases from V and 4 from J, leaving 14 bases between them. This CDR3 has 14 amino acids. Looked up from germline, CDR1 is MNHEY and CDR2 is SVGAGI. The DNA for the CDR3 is TGTGCCAGCACCCAAGGAGGGTTTTACAATGAGCAGTTCTTC. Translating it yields CASTQGGFYNEQFF.

CDR3 loop: CASSHEGRDRGSGYTF. As DNA, the CDR3 is TGCGCCAGCAGCCATGAAGGACGGGACAGGGGCTCTGGCTACACCTTC. The gene calls are TRBV4-1 and TRBJ1-2, with 10 bases lining up with TRBD1. Germline CDR1 is MGHRA and CDR2 is YSYEKL. The CDR3 consists of 16 residues. With 3 bases clipped from V and 7 bases from J, the junction kept 11 bases outside the gene matches.

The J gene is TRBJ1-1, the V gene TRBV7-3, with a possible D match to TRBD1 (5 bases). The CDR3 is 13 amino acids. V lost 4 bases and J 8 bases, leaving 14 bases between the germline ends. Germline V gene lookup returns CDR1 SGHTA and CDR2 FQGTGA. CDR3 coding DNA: TGTGCCAGCAGCTCCTTCGGGGGAGCCGAAGCTTTCTTT. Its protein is CASSSFGGAEAFF.

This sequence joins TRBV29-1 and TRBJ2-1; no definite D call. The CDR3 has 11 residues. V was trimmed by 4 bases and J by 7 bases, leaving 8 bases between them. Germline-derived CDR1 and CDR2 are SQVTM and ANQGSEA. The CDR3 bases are TGCAGCGTTGTGATCCTGAATGAGCAGTTCTTC. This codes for CSVVILNEQFF.

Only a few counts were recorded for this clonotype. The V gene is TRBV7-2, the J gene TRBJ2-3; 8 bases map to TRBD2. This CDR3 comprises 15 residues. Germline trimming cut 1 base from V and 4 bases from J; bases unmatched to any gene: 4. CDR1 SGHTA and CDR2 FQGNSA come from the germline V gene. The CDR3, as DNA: TGTGCCAGCAGCTTAGTGGTAGCGGGGTCAGATACGCAGTATTTT. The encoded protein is CASSLVVAGSDTQYF. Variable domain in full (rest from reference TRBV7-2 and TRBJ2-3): GAGVSQSPSNKVTEKGKDVELRCDPISGHTALYWYRQSLGQGLEFLIYFQGNSAPDKSGLPSDRFSAERTGGSVSTLTIQRTQQEDSAVYLCASSLVVAGSDTQYFGPGTRLTVL.

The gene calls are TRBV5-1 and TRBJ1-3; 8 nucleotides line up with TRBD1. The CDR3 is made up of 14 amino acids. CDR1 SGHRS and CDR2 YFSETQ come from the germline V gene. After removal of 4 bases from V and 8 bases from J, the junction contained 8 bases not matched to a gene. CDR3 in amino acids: CASSLRTGRDTIYF. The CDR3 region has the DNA TGCGCCAGCAGCCTTAGGACAGGGAGAGACACCATATATTTT. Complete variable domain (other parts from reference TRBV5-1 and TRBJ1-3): KAGVTQTPRYLIKTRGQQVTLSCSPISGHRSVSWYQQTPGQGLQFLFEYFSETQRNKGNFPGRFSGRQFSNSRSEMNVSTLELGDSALYLCASSLRTGRDTIYFGEGSWLTVV.

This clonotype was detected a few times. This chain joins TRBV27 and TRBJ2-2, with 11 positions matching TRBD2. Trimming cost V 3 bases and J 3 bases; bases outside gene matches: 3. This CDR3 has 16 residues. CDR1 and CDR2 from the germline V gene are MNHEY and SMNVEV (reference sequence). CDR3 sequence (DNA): TGTGCCAGCAGTTTTGGTAGCGGGGGGGACACCGGGGAGCTGTTTTTT. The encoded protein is CASSFGSGGDTGELFF.

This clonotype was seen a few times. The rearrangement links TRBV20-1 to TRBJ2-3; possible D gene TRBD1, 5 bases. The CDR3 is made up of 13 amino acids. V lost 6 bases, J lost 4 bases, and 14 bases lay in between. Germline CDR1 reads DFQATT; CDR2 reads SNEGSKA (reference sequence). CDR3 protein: CSAAREFADTQYF. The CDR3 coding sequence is TGCAGTGCGGCCAGGGAATTTGCAGATACGCAGTATTTT.

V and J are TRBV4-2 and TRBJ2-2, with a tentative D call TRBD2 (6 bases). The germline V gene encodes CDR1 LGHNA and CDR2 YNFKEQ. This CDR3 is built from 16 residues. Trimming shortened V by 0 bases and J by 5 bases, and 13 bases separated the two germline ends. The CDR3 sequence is CASSQDWDSLTGELFF. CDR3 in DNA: TGTGCCAGCAGCCAAGATTGGGACTCCCTGACCGGGGAGCTGTTTTTT.

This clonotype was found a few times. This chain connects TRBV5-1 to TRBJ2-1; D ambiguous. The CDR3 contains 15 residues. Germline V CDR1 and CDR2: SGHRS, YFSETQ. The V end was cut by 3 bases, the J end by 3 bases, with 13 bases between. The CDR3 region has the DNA TGCGCCAGCAGCTCCCCTCCGGACGGCTACAATGAGCAGTTCTTC. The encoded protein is CASSSPPDGYNEQFF.

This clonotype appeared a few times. For the CDR3, the DNA is TGCGCCAGCAGTCAGGACAGTCGGAGCTCCTATAATTCACCCCTCCACTTT. It translates to CASSQDSRSSYNSPLHF. V is TRBV23-1 and J is TRBJ1-6; maybe TRBD1 (6 bases). TRBV23-1 is an ORF; its function is uncertain. The CDR3 spans 17 residues. With 3 bases removed from V and 0 bases from J, the gap between germline ends came to 12 bases.

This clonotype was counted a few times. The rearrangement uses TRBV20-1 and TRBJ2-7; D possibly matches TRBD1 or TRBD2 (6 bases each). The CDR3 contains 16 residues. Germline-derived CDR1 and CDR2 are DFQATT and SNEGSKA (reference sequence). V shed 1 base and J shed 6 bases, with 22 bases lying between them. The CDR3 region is CSARAPGHSGRGEQYV. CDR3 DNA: TGCAGTGCTAGAGCCCCGGGACACTCTGGGCGGGGCGAGCAGTACGTC.

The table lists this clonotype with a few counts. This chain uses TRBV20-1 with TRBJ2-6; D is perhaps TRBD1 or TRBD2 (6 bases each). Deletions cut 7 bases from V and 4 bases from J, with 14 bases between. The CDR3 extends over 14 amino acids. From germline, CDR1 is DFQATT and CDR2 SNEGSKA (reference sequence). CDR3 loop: CSVSGQGGANVLTF. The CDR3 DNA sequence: TGCAGTGTTAGCGGCCAGGGGGGGGCCAACGTCCTGACTTTC.

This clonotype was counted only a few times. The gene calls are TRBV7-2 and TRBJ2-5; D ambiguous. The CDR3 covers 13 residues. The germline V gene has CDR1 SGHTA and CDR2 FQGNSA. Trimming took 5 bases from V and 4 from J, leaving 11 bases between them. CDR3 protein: CASSLHQLETQYF. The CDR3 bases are TGTGCCAGCAGCCTGCACCAATTAGAGACCCAGTACTTC.

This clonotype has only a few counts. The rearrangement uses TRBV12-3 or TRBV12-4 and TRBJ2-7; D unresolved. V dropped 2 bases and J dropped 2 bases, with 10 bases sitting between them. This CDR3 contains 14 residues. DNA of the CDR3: TGTGCCAGCAGTTTATCAACGGTAGCCTACGAGCAGTACTTC. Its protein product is CASSLSTVAYEQYF.

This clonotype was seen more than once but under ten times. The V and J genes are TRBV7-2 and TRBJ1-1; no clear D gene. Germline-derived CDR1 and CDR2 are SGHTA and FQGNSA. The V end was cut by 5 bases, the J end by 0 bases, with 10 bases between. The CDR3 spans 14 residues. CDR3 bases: TGTGCCAGCAGCCCAAGTATGGTGAACACTGAAGCTTTCTTT. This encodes CASSPSMVNTEAFF.

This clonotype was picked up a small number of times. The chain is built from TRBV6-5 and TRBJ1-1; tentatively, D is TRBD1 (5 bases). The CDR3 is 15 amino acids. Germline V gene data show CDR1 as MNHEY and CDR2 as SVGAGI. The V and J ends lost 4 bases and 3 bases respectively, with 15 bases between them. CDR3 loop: CASSSATVADTEAFF. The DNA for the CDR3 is TGTGCCAGCAGTTCCGCGACAGTCGCTGACACTGAAGCTTTCTTT.

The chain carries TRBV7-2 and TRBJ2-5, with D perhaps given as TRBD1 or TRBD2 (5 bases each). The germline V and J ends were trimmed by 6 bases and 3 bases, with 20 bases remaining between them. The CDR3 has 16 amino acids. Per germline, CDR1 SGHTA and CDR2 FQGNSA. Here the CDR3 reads CASSFYTTGAKETQYF. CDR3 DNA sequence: TGTGCCAGCAGTTTCTACACTACCGGGGCCAAAGAGACCCAGTACTTC.

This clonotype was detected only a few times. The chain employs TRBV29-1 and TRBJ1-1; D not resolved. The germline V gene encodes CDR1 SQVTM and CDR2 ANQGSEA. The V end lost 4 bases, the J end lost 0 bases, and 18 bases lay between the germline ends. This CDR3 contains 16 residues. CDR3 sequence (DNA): TGCAGCGTTGCCCCTTGGCCTTCCGCACTGAACACTGAAGCTTTCTTT. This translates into CSVAPWPSALNTEAFF.

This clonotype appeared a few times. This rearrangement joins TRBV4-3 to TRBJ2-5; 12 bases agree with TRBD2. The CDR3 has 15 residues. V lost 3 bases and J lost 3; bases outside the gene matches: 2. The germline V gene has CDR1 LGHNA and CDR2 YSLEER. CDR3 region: CASSHRLAGEETQYF. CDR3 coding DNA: TGCGCCAGCAGCCACCGACTAGCGGGGGAAGAGACCCAGTACTTC.

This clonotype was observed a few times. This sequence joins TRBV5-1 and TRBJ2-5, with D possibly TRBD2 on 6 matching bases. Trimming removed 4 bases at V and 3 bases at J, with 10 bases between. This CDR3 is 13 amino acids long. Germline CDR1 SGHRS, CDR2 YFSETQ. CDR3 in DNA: TGCGCCAGCAGCGACTCGGGAGAAGAGACCCAGTACTTC. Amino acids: CASSDSGEETQYF. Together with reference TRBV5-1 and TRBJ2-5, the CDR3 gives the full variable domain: KAGVTQTPRYLIKTRGQQVTLSCSPISGHRSVSWYQQTPGQGLQFLFEYFSETQRNKGNFPGRFSGRQFSNSRSEMNVSTLELGDSALYLCASSDSGEETQYFGPGTRLLVL.

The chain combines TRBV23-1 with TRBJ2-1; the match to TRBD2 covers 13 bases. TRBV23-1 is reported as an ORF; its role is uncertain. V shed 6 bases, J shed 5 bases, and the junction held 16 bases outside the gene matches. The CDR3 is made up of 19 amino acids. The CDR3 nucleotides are TGCGCCAGCAGGCCGACCGGGACTAGCGGGGCCATGATAAACAATGAGCAGTTCTTC. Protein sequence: CASRPTGTSGAMINNEQFF.

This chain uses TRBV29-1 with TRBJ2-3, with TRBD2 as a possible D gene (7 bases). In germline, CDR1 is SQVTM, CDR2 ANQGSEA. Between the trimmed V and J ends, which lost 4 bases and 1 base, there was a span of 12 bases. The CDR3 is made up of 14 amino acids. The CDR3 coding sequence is TGCAGCGTTGCGGGGGGCGCGGGCACAGATACGCAGTATTTT. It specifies CSVAGGAGTDTQYF.

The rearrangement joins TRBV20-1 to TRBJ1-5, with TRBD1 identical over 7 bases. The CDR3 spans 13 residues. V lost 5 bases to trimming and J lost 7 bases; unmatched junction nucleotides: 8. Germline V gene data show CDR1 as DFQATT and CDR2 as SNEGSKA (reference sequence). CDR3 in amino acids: CSASGQAGQPQHF. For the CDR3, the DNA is TGCAGTGCTTCTGGACAGGCAGGGCAGCCCCAGCATTTT.